Listed below are T cell receptor beta chains from one sample, sequenced in a study of Ad26.COV2.S vaccination and SARS-CoV-2 variants. Using immunoSEQ multiplex PCR, the repertoire was profiled, and TCRdb retains in-frame clones only, with some absent. This table has around 450,000 clones, 89% appearing once. This specimen was peripheral blood, taken in a trial of Ad26.COV2.S vaccine versus placebo. The receptor set was obtained from a person between 18 and 59 years old who received the Ad26.COV2.S COVID-19 vaccine or a placebo. The CDR3 runs from the conserved cysteine through the conserved F or W.

TRBJ2-5 TRBV7-3 CASSLELGGTQYF
TRBJ2-1 TRBV29-1 CSVEEVAVEQFF
TRBJ2-2 TRBV30 CAWSVAGGHTGELFF
TRBJ2-2 TRBV4-3 CASSLQTGNTGELFF
TRBJ2-5 TRBV2 CASSRTSPETQYF
TRBJ1-6 TRBV4-1 CASSRADGGIRDSPLHF
TRBJ2-7 TRBV7-2 CASSLVLASPSYEQYF
TRBJ2-3 TRBV9 CASSERSKTDTQYF
TRBJ1-2 TRBV5-1 CASSLRTSYGYTF
TRBJ1-1 TRBV5-1 CASSGVLGTGNTEAFF
TRBJ2-3 TRBV30 CAWSRTGGTDTQYF
TRBJ1-1 TRBV4-2 CASSSPTTGEAFF
TRBJ2-7 TRBV5-5 CASSFYPGTGGDEQYF
TRBJ2-2 TRBV19 CASKEGRKKGYTGELFF
TRBJ1-1 TRBV5-1 CASSSLDSNTEAFF
TRBJ2-2 TRBV4-1 CASSHQSRGRGSTGELFF
TRBJ2-7 TRBV27 CASSFGDSTYEQYF
TRBJ2-3 TRBV10-3 CAISDPGTSTDTQYF
TRBJ1-1 TRBV18 CASSPPTGNTEAFF
TRBJ2-3 TRBV5-4 CASSLRVAADTQYF
TRBJ1-5 TRBV4-2 CASRNRDRGNQPQHF
TRBJ2-3 TRBV4-3 CASSQGAQGTDTQYF
TRBJ1-2 TRBV6-2/TRBV6-3 CASSMARDPIFYTF
TRBJ1-2 TRBV28 CATLHHGTGSPQDGYTF
TRBJ2-7 TRBV10-3 CAISLAGGSAYEQYF
TRBJ2-1 TRBV3-1/TRBV3-2 CASSRGLFSYNEQFF
TRBJ2-2 TRBV19 CASTRGQNTGELFF
TRBJ2-6 TRBV5-8 CASSWGTDNSGANVLTF
TRBJ2-3 TRBV28 CASSGGGSRTDTQYF
TRBJ2-3 TRBV7-2 CASSLPLQHTDTQYF
TRBJ1-3 TRBV19 CASSIGLPGRAYSGNTIYF
TRBJ1-2 TRBV7-2 CASSLVGGPSTANYGYTF